The present T cell receptor beta chain was sequenced within a study of blood T cell repertoires in COVID-19. The CDR3 totals 13 residues. The germline V and J ends were trimmed by 4 bases and 4 bases, with 8 bases remaining between them. Per the germline V gene, CDR1 is SNHLY and CDR2 is FYNNEI. In the authors' workflow: Quantification of nucleated cells was approximated via reference gene primer amplification. Some clones are missing from TCRdb's copy, which holds only in-frame ones; the method was immunoSEQ multiplex PCR. From that table come the V and J calls and clone size; the DNA was used to work out D and trimming. The data contain about 98,000 clones, approximately 81% of them seen just once; the ten biggest clones take up approximately 11%.

The chain employs TRBV2 and TRBJ2-4; D call uncertain. Sequenced material: peripheral blood. The sequence derives from a woman aged 80 or over with acute or convalescent COVID-19. Here the CDR3 reads CASSVDKKNIQYF. In DNA, the CDR3 is TGTGCCAGCAGTGTTGACAAAAAAAACATTCAGTACTTC.